This TCR beta chain was found in a study of regulatory T cells in long-lasting Graves disease (dated by TCRdb to about 2021). Regarding the research as a whole: To count as having persistent Graves' disease, a patient had to have received antithyroid drug treatment for over 5 years with TSH receptor autoantibodies remaining persistently positive. Persistent Graves' disease patients were compared with newly diagnosed Graves' disease patients by peripheral blood TCR sequencing and RNA sequencing. The study was registered as a clinical trial and conducted in China. A total of roughly 35 samples underwent TCR sequencing: around 13 from persistent and about 20 from newly diagnosed Graves' disease patients. In the clinical cohort, patients with persistent Graves' disease had used antithyroid drugs for an average of about 10 years.

Libraries were constructed by multiplex PCR. The sequencing machine was an Illumina HiSeq 4000. TCR beta libraries were built with iRepertoire HTBI primers and Arm-PCR amplification of CDR3 regions. PCR products were gel purified before sequencing. From the authors' description of their analysis: Across samples, some 62 TRBV and over 11 TRBJ segments were identified and used for gene usage analysis of CDR3 amino acid clonotypes. COPE and FqMerger were used to merge the filtered high-quality paired reads into contigs. BLAST was used to align contigs to IMGT TRBV, TRBD and TRBJ reference genes, with CDR3 defined following IMGT. Any clonotype with a frequency above 0.1% was classified as a highly expanded clone. Repertoire diversity was measured by Shannon entropy, and V-J evenness by the Gini coefficient. A clonotype found in more than one individual was treated as public. TCRdb redid the processing of the public reads, applying fastp at Q25 and MiXCR, and retained in-frame beta chains. Identical CDR3 protein sequences are pooled into one entry, listed with their most common genes and DNA. These V and J calls derive from TCRdb rather than the authors' analysis. For this sample there are 400,000 or so distinct CDR3 sequences; roughly a quarter appear just once. Roughly a quarter of the sample rests with the top ten.

There are 16 amino acids in the CDR3, from cysteine to phenylalanine inclusive. Kept here is only the CDR3 DNA, which spans 48 bases and is read in frame from base 1. Looking up the germline V gene (reference sequence) yields CDR1 SEHNR and CDR2 FQNEAQ. V loses 0 bases, J loses 4 bases, and the germline ends lie 12 bases apart. Taken with the paper, the label for time point translates to: persistent/refractory GD, antithyroid drugs over 5 years with positive TRAb. RNA was extracted from PBMCs in TRIzol for both TCR sequencing and RNA sequencing. The diagnosis of Graves' disease was made according to American Thyroid Association guidelines. Recruitment of patients was carried out at an endocrinology department in Xi'an, China. Each patient gave 7.5 to 10 milliliters of peripheral blood, collected in an EDTA anticoagulant tube. Ficoll Paque Plus density gradient separation was used to isolate PBMCs, and no further T cell sorting was done. An Agilent 2100 Bioanalyzer and agarose gel were used to check RNA quality, while a NanoDrop 2000 measured RNA concentration.

With regard to this clonotype: What antigen it recognizes has not been identified. No quality values exist for individual bases; no much larger clone is one base distant.

The research as a whole found: Sequencing and analysis were limited to the TCR beta chain. Compared with newly diagnosed patients, patients with persistent Graves' disease had lower TCR Shannon entropy and fewer highly expanded clones, which suggests clonal expansion. Patients with persistent disease shared more public clonotypes (approximately 2,500) than newly diagnosed patients did (about 1,000). Persistent disease showed preferential use of TRBV28, TRBJ1-2 and TRBJ2-5, whereas newly diagnosed disease favored TRBV20-1 and TRBJ2-1. The small sample size was acknowledged by the authors as a limitation that may reduce accuracy. Peripheral blood alone was examined, since thyroid tissue, which constituted the primary lesion, could not be accessed.

The chain is encoded by TRBV7-9 joined to TRBJ1-4; a tentative D call is TRBD1 (5 bases match). This TCR derives from a female donor with Graves disease. Sequences were derived from peripheral blood mononuclear cells (PBMCs), sampled when the disease was refractory, from a patient treated with antithyroid drugs. The DNA sequence reads TGTGCCAGCAGCTTAGCTCGCCAGGGCCTTAATGAAAAACTGTTTTTT. It translates as CASSLARQGLNEKLFF.